There are a few counts of the clone carrying this T cell receptor beta chain. Its antigen is currently unknown. The data were taken from a study of T cell responses to AZD1222 COVID-19 vaccine. Germline V gene sequence: CDR1 ENHRY, CDR2 SYGVKD. The V gene lost 10 bases and the J gene lost 7 bases, with 14 bases spanning the gap. The CDR3 is 11 residues long. Profiled with immunoSEQ multiplex PCR; TCRdb holds only in-frame clones, not every one. Of approximately 35,000 clones in the sample, under 90% were seen once. Overall study results and limits: Researchers took repertoire samples only after the peak T cell response had come. A rise in Spike-specific TCR breadth and depth followed two AZD1222 doses.

The J gene is TRBJ2-7, the V gene TRBV10-3, with D possibly being TRBD2 (7 bases). The sequenced sample was peripheral blood, obtained 28 days after the second AZD1222 dose. The receptor comes from an adult who received the AZD1222 COVID-19 vaccine. The CDR3 nucleotides read TGTGCCACTGCGGGGGCGGAAGAGCAGTACTTC. As protein: CATAGAEEQYF.